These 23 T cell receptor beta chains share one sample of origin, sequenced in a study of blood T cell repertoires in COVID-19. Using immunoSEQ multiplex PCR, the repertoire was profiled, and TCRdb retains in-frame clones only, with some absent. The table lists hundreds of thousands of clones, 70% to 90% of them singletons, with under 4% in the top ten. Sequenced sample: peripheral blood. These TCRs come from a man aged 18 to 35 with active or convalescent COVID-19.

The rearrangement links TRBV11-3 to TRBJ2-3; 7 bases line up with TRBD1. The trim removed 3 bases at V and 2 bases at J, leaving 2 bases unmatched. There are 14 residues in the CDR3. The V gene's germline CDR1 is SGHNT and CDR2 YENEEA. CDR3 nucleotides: TGTGCCAGCAGCTTGGGACAGTCCACAGATACGCAGTATTTT. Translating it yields CASSLGQSTDTQYF.

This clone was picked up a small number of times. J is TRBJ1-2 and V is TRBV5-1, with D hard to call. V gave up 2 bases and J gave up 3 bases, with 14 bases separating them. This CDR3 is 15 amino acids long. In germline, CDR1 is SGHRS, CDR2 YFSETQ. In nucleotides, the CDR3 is TGCGCCAGCAGCTTCTTCCCAGGCTCCGACTATGGCTACACCTTC. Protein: CASSFFPGSDYGYTF.

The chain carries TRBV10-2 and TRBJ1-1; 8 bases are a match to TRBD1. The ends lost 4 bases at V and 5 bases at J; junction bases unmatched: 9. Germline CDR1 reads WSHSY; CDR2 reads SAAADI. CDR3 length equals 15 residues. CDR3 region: CASSATQGAQTEAFF. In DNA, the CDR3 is TGCGCCAGCAGTGCGACGCAGGGGGCGCAAACTGAAGCTTTCTTT.

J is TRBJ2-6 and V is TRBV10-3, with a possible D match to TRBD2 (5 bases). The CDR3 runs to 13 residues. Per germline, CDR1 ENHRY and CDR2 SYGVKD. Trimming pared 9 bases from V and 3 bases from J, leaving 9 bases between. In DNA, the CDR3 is TGTGCCATGAGGGCCTTTGGGGCCAACGTCCTGACTTTC. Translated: CAMRAFGANVLTF.

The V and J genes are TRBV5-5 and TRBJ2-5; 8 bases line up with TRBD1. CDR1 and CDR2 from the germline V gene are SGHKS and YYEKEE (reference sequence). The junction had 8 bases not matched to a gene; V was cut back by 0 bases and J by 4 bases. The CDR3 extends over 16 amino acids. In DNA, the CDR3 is TGTGCCAGCAGCTTGGCCCAAACAGGGGGAGGAGAGACCCAGTACTTC. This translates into CASSLAQTGGGETQYF. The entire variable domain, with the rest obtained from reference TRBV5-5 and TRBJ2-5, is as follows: DAGVTQSPTHLIKTRGQQVTLRCSPISGHKSVSWYQQVLGQGPQFIFQYYEKEERGRGNFPDRFSARQFPNYSSELNVNALLLGDSALYLCASSLAQTGGGETQYFGPGTRLLVL.

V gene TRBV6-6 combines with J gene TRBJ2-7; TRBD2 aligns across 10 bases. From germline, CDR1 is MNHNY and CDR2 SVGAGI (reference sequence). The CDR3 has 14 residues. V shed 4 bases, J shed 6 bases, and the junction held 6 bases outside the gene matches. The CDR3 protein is CASSSLAGDGEQYF. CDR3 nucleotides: TGTGCCAGCAGTTCCCTAGCGGGAGACGGCGAGCAGTACTTC.

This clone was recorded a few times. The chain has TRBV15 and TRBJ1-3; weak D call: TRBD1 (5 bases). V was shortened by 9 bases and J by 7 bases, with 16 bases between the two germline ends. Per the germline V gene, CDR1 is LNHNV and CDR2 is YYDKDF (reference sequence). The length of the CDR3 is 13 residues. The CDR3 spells CATSRSGGNTIYF. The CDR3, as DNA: TGTGCCACTTCTAGATCGGGGGGGAACACCATATATTTT.

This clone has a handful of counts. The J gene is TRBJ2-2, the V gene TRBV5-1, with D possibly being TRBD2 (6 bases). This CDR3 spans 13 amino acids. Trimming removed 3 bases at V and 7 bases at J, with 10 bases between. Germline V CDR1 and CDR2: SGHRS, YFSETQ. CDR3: CASSWGDGGELFF. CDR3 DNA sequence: TGCGCCAGCAGCTGGGGGGACGGCGGGGAGCTGTTTTTT.

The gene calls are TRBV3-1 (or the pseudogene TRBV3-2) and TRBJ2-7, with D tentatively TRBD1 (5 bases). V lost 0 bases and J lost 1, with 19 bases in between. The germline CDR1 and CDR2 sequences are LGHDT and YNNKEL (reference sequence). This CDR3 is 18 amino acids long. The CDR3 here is CASSQDPSEQGSSYEQYF. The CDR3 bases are TGTGCCAGCAGCCAAGATCCGTCAGAGCAGGGATCTTCCTACGAGCAGTACTTC.

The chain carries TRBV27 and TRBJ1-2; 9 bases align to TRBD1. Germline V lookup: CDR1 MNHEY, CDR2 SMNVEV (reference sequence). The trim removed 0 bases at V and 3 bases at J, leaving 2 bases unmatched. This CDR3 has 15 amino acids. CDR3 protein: CASSLSWTGDYGYTF. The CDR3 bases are TGTGCCAGCAGTTTATCGTGGACAGGGGACTATGGCTACACCTTC.

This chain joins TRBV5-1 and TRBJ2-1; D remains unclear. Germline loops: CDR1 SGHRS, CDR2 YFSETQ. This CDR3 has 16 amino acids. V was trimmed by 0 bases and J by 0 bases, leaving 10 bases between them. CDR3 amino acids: CASSLVAQSSYNEQFF. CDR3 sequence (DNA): TGCGCCAGCAGCTTGGTAGCCCAAAGCTCCTACAATGAGCAGTTCTTC.

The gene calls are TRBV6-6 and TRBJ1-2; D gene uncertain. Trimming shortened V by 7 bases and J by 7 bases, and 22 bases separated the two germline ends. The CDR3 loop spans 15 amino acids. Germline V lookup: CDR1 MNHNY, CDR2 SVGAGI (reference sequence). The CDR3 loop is CASILNGGGDFGYTF. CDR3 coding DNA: TGTGCCAGCATCTTAAATGGCGGAGGAGATTTTGGCTACACCTTC.

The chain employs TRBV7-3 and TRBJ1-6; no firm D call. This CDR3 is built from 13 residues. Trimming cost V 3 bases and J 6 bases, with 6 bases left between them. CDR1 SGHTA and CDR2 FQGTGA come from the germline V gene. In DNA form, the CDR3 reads TGTGCCAGCAGCTTTGAGGCTAATTCACCCCTCCACTTT. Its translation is CASSFEANSPLHF.

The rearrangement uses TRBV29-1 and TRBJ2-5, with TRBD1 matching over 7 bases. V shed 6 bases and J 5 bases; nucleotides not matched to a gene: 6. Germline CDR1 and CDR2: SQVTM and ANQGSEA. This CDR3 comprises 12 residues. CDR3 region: CSVAQGVETQYF. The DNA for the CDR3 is TGCAGCGTCGCCCAGGGGGTGGAGACCCAGTACTTC.

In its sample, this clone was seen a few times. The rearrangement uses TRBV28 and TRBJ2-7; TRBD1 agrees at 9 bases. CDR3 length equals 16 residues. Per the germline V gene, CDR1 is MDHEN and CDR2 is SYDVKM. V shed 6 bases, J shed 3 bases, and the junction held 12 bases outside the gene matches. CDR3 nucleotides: TGTGCCAGCAGAACTCCGTCCGGGACAGGGCTCTACGAGCAGTACTTC. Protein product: CASRTPSGTGLYEQYF.

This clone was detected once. The CDR3 loop is CASSVRGQVSGELFF. CDR3 nucleotide sequence: TGTGCCAGTAGTGTTAGGGGGCAGGTTAGCGGGGAGCTGTTTTTT. The chain carries TRBV19 and TRBJ2-2; 7 bases fit TRBD1. The CDR3 runs 15 residues. Germline CDR1 reads LNHDA; CDR2 reads SQIVND (reference sequence). V was clipped by 5 bases and J by 7 bases; unmatched bases: 10. Full variable domain (outside the CDR3, taken from reference TRBV19 and TRBJ2-2): DGGITQSPKYLFRKEGQNVTLSCEQNLNHDAMYWYRQDPGQGLRLIYYSQIVNDFQKGDIAEGYSVSREKKESFPLTVTSAQKNPTAFYLCASSVRGQVSGELFFGEGSRLTVL.

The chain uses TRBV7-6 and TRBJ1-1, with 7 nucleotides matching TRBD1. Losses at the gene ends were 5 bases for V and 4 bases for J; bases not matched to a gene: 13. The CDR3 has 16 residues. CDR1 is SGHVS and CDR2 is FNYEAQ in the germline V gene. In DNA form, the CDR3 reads TGTGCCAGCAGCCAGTTCGGTCAGGGGGTTATCACTGAAGCTTTCTTT. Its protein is CASSQFGQGVITEAFF. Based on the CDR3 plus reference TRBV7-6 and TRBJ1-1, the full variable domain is GAGVSQSPRYKVTKRGQDVALRCDPISGHVSLYWYRQALGQGPEFLTYFNYEAQQDKSGLPNDRFSAERPEGSISTLTIQRTEQRDSAMYRCASSQFGQGVITEAFFGQGTRLTVV.

DNA for the CDR3: TGTGCCAGCAGTGATACGAGGGCTGACGTCGATGAGCAGTTCTTC. Its translation is CASSDTRADVDEQFF. The rearrangement uses TRBV6-1 and TRBJ2-1; weak D call: TRBD2 (5 bases). This CDR3 comprises 15 residues. V was shortened by 3 bases and J by 8 bases, with 17 bases between the two germline ends. The germline gives CDR1 MNHNS, CDR2 SASEGT.

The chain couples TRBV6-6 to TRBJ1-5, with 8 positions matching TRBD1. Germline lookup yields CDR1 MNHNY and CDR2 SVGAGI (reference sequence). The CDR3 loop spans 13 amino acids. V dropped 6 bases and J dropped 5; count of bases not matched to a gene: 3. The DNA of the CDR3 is TGTGCCAGCAGGCGACAGGGGTATCAGCCCCAGCATTTT. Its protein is CASRRQGYQPQHF.

CDR3 in amino acids: CASSRQGVRTEAFF. Here the CDR3 DNA reads TGTGCCAGTAGTAGACAGGGTGTACGCACTGAAGCTTTCTTT. The chain carries TRBV19 and TRBJ1-1; 7 nucleotides agree with TRBD1. The CDR3 contains 14 residues. Looked up from germline, CDR1 is LNHDA and CDR2 is SQIVND (reference sequence). J gave up 4 bases and V 4 bases, and 6 bases lay outside the gene matches.

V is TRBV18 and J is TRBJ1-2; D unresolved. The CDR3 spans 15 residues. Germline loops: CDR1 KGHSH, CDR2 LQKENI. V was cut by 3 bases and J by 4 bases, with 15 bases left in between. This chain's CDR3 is CASSPVGGGSYGYTF. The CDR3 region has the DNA TGTGCCAGCTCACCCGTCGGCGGCGGGAGCTATGGCTACACCTTC.

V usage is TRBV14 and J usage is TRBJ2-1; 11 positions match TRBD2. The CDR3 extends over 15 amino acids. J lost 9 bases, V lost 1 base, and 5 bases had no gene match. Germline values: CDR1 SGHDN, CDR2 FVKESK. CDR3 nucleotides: TGTGCCAGCAGCCAAGTACTAGCGGGAGAGGTTGAGCAGTTCTTC. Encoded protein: CASSQVLAGEVEQFF.

CDR3 DNA sequence: TGTGCCAGCAGCTTAGGGGCTCCCCTAGGACTAGCGGGGGCTTCCTACGAGCAGTACTTC. Protein product: CASSLGAPLGLAGASYEQYF. The rearrangement links TRBV7-6 to TRBJ2-7, with TRBD2 matching 13 bases. V was pared by 1 base and J by 1 base, with 13 bases of the junction left unmatched. The CDR3 is 20 residues long. CDR1 and CDR2 from the germline V gene are SGHVS and FNYEAQ.